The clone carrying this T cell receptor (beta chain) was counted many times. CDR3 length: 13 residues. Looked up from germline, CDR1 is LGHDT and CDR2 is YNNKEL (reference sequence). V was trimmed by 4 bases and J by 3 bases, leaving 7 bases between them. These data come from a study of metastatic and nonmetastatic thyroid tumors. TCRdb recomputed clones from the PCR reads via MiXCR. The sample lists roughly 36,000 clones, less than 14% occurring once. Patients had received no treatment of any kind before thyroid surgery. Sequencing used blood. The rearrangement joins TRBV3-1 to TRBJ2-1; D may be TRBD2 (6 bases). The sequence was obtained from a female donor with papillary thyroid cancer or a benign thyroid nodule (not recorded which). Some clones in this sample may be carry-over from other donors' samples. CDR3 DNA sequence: TGTGCCAGCAGCCGGAGGGGCTACAATGAGCAGTTCTTC. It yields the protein CASSRRGYNEQFF.